This TCR beta chain appears in the sequencing data of a study of glioma-infiltrating T cells. The iRepertoire nested amplicon-rescue multiplex PCR amplified TCR alpha and beta CDR3s from RNA. Via MiXCR, TCRdb re-called the multiplex PCR reads, giving one row per CDR3 protein. The table lists about 140,000 distinct CDR3 sequences, around 40% of them singletons, with around a fifth in the top ten. V was shortened by 0 bases and J by 5 bases, with 17 bases between the two germline ends. The CDR3 length is 16 residues. In germline, CDR1 is SGHRS, CDR2 YFSETQ. Study results and caveats: Above-expected tissue-blood divergence occurred in all gliomas, most in low-grade ones. Only very few CDR3 sequences appeared in both tissue and blood.

Worth noting for this clonotype: Its antigen is currently unknown.

The gene calls are TRBV5-1 and TRBJ1-2, with D perhaps TRBD1 (5 bases). Specimen: glioma tissue, nonneoplastic brain tissue, or PBMCs (not recorded which). This receptor was identified in a human donor with low-grade glioma or glioblastoma, undergoing nonglioma brain surgery, or in good health (not recorded which). CDR3: CASSLGAQEPAYGYTF. DNA of the CDR3: TGCGCCAGCAGCTTGGGAGCACAGGAGCCAGCTTATGGCTACACCTTC.